This section outlines one T cell receptor (beta chain) sequence together with its context. Clones were sequenced by immunoSEQ multiplex PCR, and TCRdb holds only the in-frame ones, with some missing. The table includes hundreds of thousands of clones, more than 75% detected once. This CDR3 contains 17 residues. Germline CDR1 reads MGHRA; CDR2 reads YSYEKL. The V gene end was trimmed by 3 bases and the J gene end by 6 bases; junction bases not matched to a gene: 14. This sample was included in a study of shared T cell receptors in the human thymus. These same data were also listed under a study on human thymus T cells. This second study says: Healthy Finnish infants undergoing corrective surgery for congenital heart defects provided the donor material. Corrective cardiac operations yielded the resected thymus tissue.

This TCR was recovered from a boy in the first two years of life with a congenital heart defect. Sequencing used thymocytes. The V call is TRBV4-1, the J call TRBJ2-3; TRBD2 aligns across 8 bases. CDR3 sequence reads: CASSHDRLAGNGDTQYF. CDR3 DNA: TGCGCCAGCAGCCACGACAGATTAGCGGGGAACGGGGATACGCAGTATTTT.